The rows below give T cell receptor beta chains drawn from one sample of a study of identical twins. TCRdb redid the calling of the 5' RACE reads with MiXCR, one entry per CDR3 protein. Among nearly 200,000 distinct CDR3 sequences listed, 15% to 20% were seen once. These data were also reused for a study on T cells expressing NK-cell markers.

The sequenced sample was CD8+ T cells sorted from blood. These receptors were collected from a woman between 18 and 29 years old in good health. CDR3s include the opening cysteine and the closing phenylalanine or tryptophan. The order of the fields is CDR3 protein, CDR3 DNA, J gene, D gene, clone size, V gene. D genes are given only for firm matches. Clone size is not always given. Where it is, it says once, few, many or a class for expanded clones.

CASSQANRGAYEQYF | TGTGCCAGCAGCCAAGCTAACAGGGGTGCCTACGAGCAGTACTTC | TRBJ2-7 | TRBD1 | - | TRBV7-9
CASSFPGEGEQFF | TGTGCCAGCAGCTTTCCAGGGGAGGGCGAGCAGTTCTTC | TRBJ2-1 | - | - | TRBV13
CASSYTGGAETQYF | TGCGCCAGCAGCTATACAGGGGGCGCAGAGACCCAGTACTTC | TRBJ2-5 | TRBD1 | many | TRBV5-1
CASSFGRDTQYF | TGTGCCAGCAGCTTCGGCAGAGATACGCAGTATTTT | TRBJ2-3 | - | few | TRBV11-3
CASGVYTDTQYF | TGTGCCAGCGGGGTCTACACAGATACGCAGTATTTT | TRBJ2-3 | - | few | TRBV13
CASSFYTGPGTEAFF | TGCGCCAGCAGCTTCTATACAGGGCCCGGCACTGAAGCTTTCTTT | TRBJ1-1 | - | few | TRBV5-1
CASSQEGWGITGELFF | TGTGCCAGCAGCCAAGAGGGGTGGGGAATCACCGGGGAGCTGTTTTTT | TRBJ2-2 | - | - | TRBV3-1
CSVPEGGNRELFF | TGCAGCGTCCCCGAGGGGGGGAATCGGGAGCTGTTTTTT | TRBJ2-2 | - | many | TRBV29-1
CASSSTEATGELFF | TGTGCCAGCAGCTCGACAGAAGCCACCGGGGAGCTGTTTTTT | TRBJ2-2 | - | - | TRBV7-9
CASGFSGDYEQYF | TGCGCCAGCGGGTTTAGCGGGGATTACGAGCAGTACTTC | TRBJ2-7 | TRBD2 | few | TRBV5-1
CASSGTGMKSSEQYF | TGTGCCAGCAGTGGGACAGGGATGAAATCCTCCGAGCAGTACTTC | TRBJ2-7 | TRBD1 | many | TRBV9
CASSQDMGLAYEQYF | TGCGCCAGCAGCCAAGATATGGGACTCGCCTACGAGCAGTACTTC | TRBJ2-7 | - | few | TRBV4-3
CSVKGTGDYEQYF | TGCAGCGTAAAAGGGACAGGGGACTACGAGCAGTACTTC | TRBJ2-7 | TRBD1 | few | TRBV20-1
CSARDRVNGELFF | TGCAGTGCTAGAGATCGAGTAAACGGGGAGCTGTTTTTT | TRBJ2-2 | - | - | TRBV20-1
CASRGPPNIWEQYF | TGTGCCAGCAGAGGCCCCCCGAATATTTGGGAGCAGTACTTC | TRBJ2-7 | - | - | TRBV2
CASGRFPLRGMNNEQFF | TGTGCTAGTGGCCGATTCCCCCTCCGGGGGATGAACAATGAGCAGTTCTTC | TRBJ2-1 | - | few | TRBV12-5
CASRETGTGNHGYTF | TGTGCCAGCAGGGAAACCGGGACAGGGAATCATGGCTACACCTTC | TRBJ1-2 | TRBD1 | many | TRBV6-1
CASSQRGATYGYTF | TGCGCCAGCAGCCAACGCGGGGCAACCTATGGCTACACCTTC | TRBJ1-2 | - | - | TRBV4-1
CASSYGTSGSETQYF | TGTGCCAGCAGCTATGGGACTAGCGGGAGTGAGACCCAGTACTTC | TRBJ2-5 | TRBD2 | - | TRBV11-2
CASSLVGTSGSYEQFF | TGTGCCAGCAGCTTAGTAGGGACTAGCGGGAGTTATGAGCAGTTCTTC | TRBJ2-1 | TRBD2 | many | TRBV7-2
CASSFLAGAPANEQFF | TGTGCCAGCAGCTTCCTAGCGGGAGCACCCGCCAATGAGCAGTTCTTC | TRBJ2-1 | TRBD2 | - | TRBV7-2
CASSFGANTEAFF | TGTGCCAGCAGCTTTGGAGCGAACACTGAAGCTTTCTTT | TRBJ1-1 | - | - | TRBV5-5
CAISERGSTYEQYF | TGTGCCATCAGTGAGAGAGGGAGCACCTACGAGCAGTACTTC | TRBJ2-7 | - | - | TRBV10-3
CASVGPFYEQYF | TGTGCCAGCGTGGGCCCTTTCTACGAGCAGTACTTC | TRBJ2-7 | - | - | TRBV27
CASGTSGYNEQFF | TGTGCCTCCGGGACTAGCGGTTACAATGAGCAGTTCTTC | TRBJ2-1 | TRBD2 | few | TRBV6-4
CSAVDSYEQYF | TGCAGTGCAGTAGACTCCTACGAGCAGTACTTC | TRBJ2-7 | - | few | TRBV20-1
CASSTGTAYEQYF | TGTGCCAGCAGCACCGGGACAGCTTACGAGCAGTACTTC | TRBJ2-7 | TRBD1 | - | TRBV5-6
CASSLGVASSYNEQFF | TGTGCCAGCAGCTTAGGGGTGGCCAGCTCCTACAATGAGCAGTTCTTC | TRBJ2-1 | - | few | TRBV7-9
CSASLPGQGVDEQYF | TGCAGTGCTTCCTTACCGGGACAGGGGGTCGACGAGCAGTACTTC | TRBJ2-7 | TRBD1 | many | TRBV20-1
CASSLLAGGHYNEQFF | TGTGCCAGCAGCCTACTAGCGGGGGGCCATTACAATGAGCAGTTCTTC | TRBJ2-1 | TRBD2 | few | TRBV27
CSAREGTSTEINEQFF | TGCAGTGCTAGAGAGGGGACATCCACGGAGATCAATGAGCAGTTCTTC | TRBJ2-1 | - | - | TRBV20-1
CASSWNSGGYEQYF | TGCGCCAGCAGCTGGAATAGCGGGGGGTACGAGCAGTACTTC | TRBJ2-7 | TRBD2 | - | TRBV5-1
CSARSGLAGTDTQYF | TGCAGTGCTAGATCGGGACTAGCGGGCACAGATACGCAGTATTTT | TRBJ2-3 | TRBD2 | - | TRBV20-1
CASKIYYGGGTDTQYF | TGTGCCAGCAAGATCTACTACGGCGGAGGTACAGATACGCAGTATTTT | TRBJ2-3 | - | few | TRBV6-1
CASRGSAYNEQFF | TGTGCCAGCCGGGGTAGCGCGTACAATGAGCAGTTCTTC | TRBJ2-1 | - | - | TRBV6-2/TRBV6-3
CASSVRNRGSEQYF | TGTGCCAGCAGCGTGAGGAACAGGGGCAGCGAGCAGTACTTC | TRBJ2-7 | TRBD1 | - | TRBV9
CASSFSPQETQYF | TGTGCCAGCAGTTTCTCCCCCCAAGAGACCCAGTACTTC | TRBJ2-5 | - | few | TRBV27
CSARGVEDTQYF | TGCAGTGCTAGGGGGGTTGAGGATACGCAGTATTTT | TRBJ2-3 | - | once | TRBV20-1
CSAPTASGRSYNEQFF | TGCAGTGCTCCGACGGCTAGCGGCCGCTCCTACAATGAGCAGTTCTTC | TRBJ2-1 | TRBD2 | - | TRBV20-1
CASSRPPNLYEQYF | TGTGCCAGCAGCCGACCCCCCAACCTCTACGAGCAGTACTTC | TRBJ2-7 | - | - | TRBV7-9
CASKRPGLGGGADTQYF | TGTGCCAGCAAAAGGCCGGGCCTTGGCGGGGGCGCAGATACGCAGTATTTT | TRBJ2-3 | - | many | TRBV6-1
CASSLEKTTYNEQFF | TGTGCCAGCAGCTTGGAGAAGACTACCTACAATGAGCAGTTCTTC | TRBJ2-1 | - | - | TRBV11-2
CASSARDYSYEQYF | TGTGCCAGCAGCGCGAGGGACTATTCCTACGAGCAGTACTTC | TRBJ2-7 | TRBD2 | - | TRBV7-2
CASSSGTSGGETQYF | TGTGCCAGCAGTTCCGGGACTAGCGGGGGAGAGACCCAGTACTTC | TRBJ2-5 | TRBD2 | - | TRBV2
CSVEALLRGYTGTEAFF | TGCAGCGTTGAAGCGTTACTTCGAGGTTACACCGGGACAGAAGCTTTCTTT | TRBJ1-1 | - | - | TRBV29-1
CSVVPVDGNTIYF | TGCAGCGTTGTTCCGGTGGATGGAAACACCATATATTTT | TRBJ1-3 | - | few | TRBV29-1
CASSSGWDDEQYF | TGTGCCAGCAGCTCCGGGTGGGACGACGAGCAGTACTTC | TRBJ2-7 | - | few | TRBV13
CASSQNSPWTSGGAGTDTQYF | TGTGCCAGCAGCCAAAACTCGCCTTGGACTAGCGGGGGGGCCGGCACAGATACGCAGTATTTT | TRBJ2-3 | TRBD2 | - | TRBV4-2
CASSLIGEEAFF | TGTGCCAGCAGTCTTATAGGGGAGGAGGCTTTCTTT | TRBJ1-1 | - | - | TRBV7-9